Presented here are 3 T cell receptor beta chains from one specimen sequenced in a study of shared clonotypes between healthy human individuals. Clones were sequenced by immunoSEQ multiplex PCR, and TCRdb holds only the in-frame ones, with some missing. The table has fewer than 700,000 clones, around 96% seen once. Positive CCR7 selection of CD45RO-negative cells yielded the naive CD8 cells, and terminally differentiated effector memory CD45RA+ cells were excluded. Sequences were obtained from naive CD8+ T cells sorted from blood. These receptors came from a woman in her twenties or thirties in good health.

V is TRBV27 and J is TRBJ2-7; D is tentatively TRBD1 or TRBD2 (6 bases each). The CDR3 totals 16 residues. Germline V lookup: CDR1 MNHEY, CDR2 SMNVEV (reference sequence). Trimming took 4 bases from V and 5 from J, leaving 21 bases between them. The DNA for the CDR3 is TGTGCCAGCAGTTCCCGTACAGCCCGGGGGCCCAACGAGCAGTACTTC. Translation gives CASSSRTARGPNEQYF.

Comments on this clone: The same CDR3 is also encoded by other DNA sequences in this sample. The chain links TRBV6-1 to TRBJ1-5, with TRBD1 identical over 8 bases. The CDR3 consists of 14 residues. Germline CDR1 and CDR2: MNHNS and SASEGT. With 4 bases clipped from V and 2 bases from J, the junction kept 1 base outside the gene matches. The CDR3 bases are TGTGCCAGCAGTGCGACAGGGGGCAATCAGCCCCAGCATTTT. This codes for CASSATGGNQPQHF.

The chain recombines TRBV9 with TRBJ2-1; maybe TRBD2 (5 bases). This CDR3 has 16 residues. CDR1 and CDR2 from the germline V gene are SGDLS and YYNGEE. Trimming took 4 bases from V and 1 from J, leaving 15 bases between them. CDR3 DNA sequence: TGTGCCAGCAGCCCCTTAGCGAGGTTGTCCTACAATGAGCAGTTCTTC. It yields the protein CASSPLARLSYNEQFF.